Listed below are T cell receptor beta chains from one sample, sequenced in a study of persistence of HIV-infected CD4 T cells. The antigens these receptors bind are not known. Profiling relied on immunoSEQ multiplex PCR, and the TCRdb table lists in-frame clones only, not all of them. The repertoire holds almost 20,000 clones, with around three quarters as singletons. Source: CD4+ T cells sorted from PBMCs after approximately 20-hour stimulation, taken from a patient who received antiretroviral therapy. Receptor source: an adult man with HIV who was CMV-seropositive. CDR3s include the opening cysteine and the closing phenylalanine or tryptophan. A D gene is named only where the DNA matches it firmly. Not every row has a clone size; where given, it reads once, few, many or a size class.

TRBJ1-1	TRBD1	-	TRBV18	TGTGCCAGCTCACCCGGACAGGCGTCTAGGGGCACTGAAGCTTTCTTT	CASSPGQASRGTEAFF
TRBJ1-6	-	few	TRBV9	TGTGCCAGCAGCGTAGGCCACCGGGACACTGATTCACCCCTCCACTTT	CASSVGHRDTDSPLHF
TRBJ2-3	-	-	TRBV4-2	TGTGCCAGCAGCCAGGGAGGTTCGGCTTCATGGGCAGATACGCAGTATTTT	CASSQGGSASWADTQYF
TRBJ1-4	-	few	TRBV5-4	TGTGCCAGCAGCTTGCAAAATAATGAAAAACTGTTTTTT	CASSLQNNEKLFF
TRBJ1-5	TRBD1	few	TRBV6-1	TGTGCCAGCAGTGAATGGAGACAGGGTGGGCAGCCCCAGCATTTT	CASSEWRQGGQPQHF
TRBJ1-1	-	once	TRBV6-5	TGTGCCAGCAGTCCCGTTTCCTCGAACACTGAAGCTTTCTTT	CASSPVSSNTEAFF
TRBJ2-7	-	few	TRBV27	TGTGCCAGCAGTCGGCTAGCCCCCTACGAGCAGTACTTC	CASSRLAPYEQYF
TRBJ1-5	TRBD1	once	TRBV28	TGTGCCAGCAGTGTCTCCGGGACAGGGGGCACAAATCAGCCCCAGCATTTT	CASSVSGTGGTNQPQHF
TRBJ1-5	-	-	TRBV10-3	TGTGCCATCAGTTCCGGGGCAGGAGATCAGCCCCAGCATTTT	CAISSGAGDQPQHF
TRBJ1-5	-	-	TRBV19	TGTGCCAGTAGGAGGGGGGGGGACGGTACCAATCAGCCCCAGCATTTT	CASRRGGDGTNQPQHF
TRBJ1-6	-	few	TRBV18	TGTGCCAGTCTCACAGACCTAAATTCACCCCTCCACTTT	CASLTDLNSPLHF
TRBJ1-1	-	-	TRBV19	TGTGCCAGTAGTATCGTCGGGACGGTAGTCACTGAAGCTTTCTTT	CASSIVGTVVTEAFF